The rows below give T cell receptor beta chains drawn from one sample of a study of neurological immune-mediated disorders. TCRdb redid the calling of the 5' RACE reads with MiXCR, one entry per CDR3 protein. The sample consists of more than 75,000 distinct CDR3 sequences, less than 5.5% of them appearing once. Sequenced input: PBMCs. These receptors all stem from a woman in her twenties or thirties with multiple sclerosis. CDR3s include the opening cysteine and the closing phenylalanine or tryptophan.

>TRBV14
CASSQAYTGATYTDTQYF
>TRBV20-1
CSAKQGAVNTEAFF
>TRBV27
CASSKQGGLNQPQHF
>TRBV5-1
CASSFAEYGYTF
>TRBV5-8
CASSLVREGETQYF
>TRBV20-1
CSASGMQETQYF
>TRBV3-1
CASGSGVNTEAFF
>TRBV5-1
CASSPSQTRSGTQYF
>TRBV4-2
CASSQGGVGQETQYF
>TRBV7-4
CASSLVRAGGYTF
>TRBV27
CASSFPTTGTKGTGNTIYF